What follows are 22 T cell receptor beta chains derived from one specimen sequenced in a study of cytomegalovirus exposure and HLA in healthy donors. This table comes from immunoSEQ multiplex PCR, and its TCRdb copy is limited to in-frame clones, with some not included. The sample contains about 120,000 clones, 90% to 96% of which appear only once. Sequencing was carried out using PBMCs. The receptors were gathered from a man aged 18 to 35 in good health and CMV-seronegative.

The genes are TRBV4-3 and TRBJ2-7, with 16 bases aligning to TRBD2. CDR1 and CDR2 from the germline V gene are LGHNA and YSLEER. J gave up 0 bases and V 3 bases, and 2 bases lay outside the gene matches. The CDR3 is made up of 17 amino acids. CDR3 in DNA: TGCGCCAGCAGCCAGGGACTAGCGGGAGGGCCCTCCTACGAGCAGTACTTC. Translated, it gives CASSQGLAGGPSYEQYF.

The chain is built from TRBV7-2 and TRBJ2-7; TRBD1 agrees at 9 bases. The CDR3 spans 16 residues. CDR1 and CDR2 (germline): SGHTA, FQGNSA. Trimming removed 5 bases from V and 3 bases from J; junction bases left unmatched: 11. The CDR3 region has the DNA TGTGCCAGCAGCACGACGGGCGGGACAGGGTTCTACGAGCAGTACTTC. It translates to CASSTTGGTGFYEQYF.

This clone appeared once. CDR3 nucleotide sequence: TGTGCCAGCAGCCCTCTCCCAGGGGGCGAGGGCACAGATACGCAGTATTTT. This encodes CASSPLPGGEGTDTQYF. The chain combines TRBV11-3 with TRBJ2-3; TRBD1 matches 8 bases. With 5 bases clipped from V and 1 base from J, the junction kept 11 bases outside the gene matches. Germline V lookup: CDR1 SGHNT, CDR2 YENEEA. CDR3 length: 17 residues.

This clone was seen only once. CDR3: CASSHQGTGGKGNTIYF. Here the CDR3 DNA reads TGTGCCAGCAGCCACCAGGGAACAGGGGGCAAAGGAAACACCATATATTTT. V and J are TRBV4-2 and TRBJ1-3, with 9 bases identical to TRBD1. Germline V lookup: CDR1 LGHNA, CDR2 YNFKEQ. V gave up 3 bases and J gave up 4 bases; unmatched junction bases: 10. The CDR3 runs to 17 residues.

The V gene is TRBV28, the J gene TRBJ1-4, with TRBD1 matching 10 bases. The CDR3 has 18 residues. Losses at the gene ends were 8 bases for V and 10 bases for J; bases not matched to a gene: 22. Germline CDR1 MDHEN, CDR2 SYDVKM. CDR3 protein: CASRQDPAAGTGDRKLFF. The CDR3 DNA reads TGTGCCAGCCGCCAGGATCCCGCCGCCGGGACAGGGGACCGAAAACTGTTTTTT.

V and J are TRBV19 and TRBJ2-1; weak D call: TRBD1 (6 bases). The CDR3 is 15 residues long. Germline V gene sequence: CDR1 LNHDA, CDR2 SQIVND (reference sequence). The V end was cut by 3 bases, the J end by 3 bases, with 12 bases between. Here the CDR3 reads CASSILTGFYNEQFF. The CDR3 coding sequence is TGTGCCAGTAGTATCCTAACAGGGTTCTACAATGAGCAGTTCTTC.

The CDR3 reads CASSLGRVDNQPQHF. The CDR3 DNA follows: TGTGCCAGCAGCTTAGGGCGGGTGGACAATCAGCCCCAGCATTTT. The chain carries TRBV13 and TRBJ1-5; D gene ambiguous. In germline, CDR1 is PRHDT, CDR2 FYEKMQ (reference sequence). The CDR3 covers 15 residues. Trimming removed 0 bases from V and 3 bases from J, with 9 bases in between.

A single count supports this clone. This sequence joins TRBV4-2 and TRBJ2-3, with 7 bases matching TRBD2. The trim removed 0 bases at V and 1 base at J, leaving 16 bases unmatched. The CDR3 loop spans 20 amino acids. The V gene's germline CDR1 is LGHNA and CDR2 YNFKEQ. The DNA of the CDR3 is TGTGCCAGCAGCCAAGAAGAAATCGAGTGGGACTACCGGGGCACAGATACGCAGTATTTT. Protein: CASSQEEIEWDYRGTDTQYF.

This clone was observed a few times. The chain couples TRBV11-3 to TRBJ2-3, with TRBD2 matching 7 bases. Per germline, CDR1 SGHNT and CDR2 YENEEA. Losses at the gene ends were 4 bases for V and 3 bases for J; bases not matched to a gene: 1. The CDR3 covers 13 residues. The CDR3 region is CASSWGGTDTQYF. In DNA form, the CDR3 reads TGTGCCAGCAGCTGGGGGGGGACAGATACGCAGTATTTT.

The chain employs TRBV9 and TRBJ2-7, with TRBD2 as a possible D gene (6 bases). From germline, CDR1 is SGDLS and CDR2 YYNGEE. The V and J ends lost 3 bases and 4 bases respectively, with 8 bases between them. This CDR3 spans 12 amino acids. The CDR3 sequence: CASSAGGYEQYF. CDR3 bases: TGTGCCAGCAGCGCCGGGGGATACGAGCAGTACTTC.

The chain combines TRBV7-8 with TRBJ1-1; no definite D call. The CDR3 consists of 13 residues. Germline V gene data show CDR1 as SGHVS and CDR2 as FQNEAQ. Trimming removed 1 base from V and 10 bases from J, with 13 bases in between. Here the CDR3 DNA reads TGTGCCAGCAGCTTAGTGGGAGGAGGCGTAGCTTTCTTT. It is translated as CASSLVGGGVAFF.

The chain carries TRBV7-2 and TRBJ2-1, with 11 bases fitting TRBD2. Trimming took 5 bases from V and 9 from J; bases not matched to a gene: 6. From germline, CDR1 is SGHTA and CDR2 FQGNSA. CDR3 length: 14 amino acids. CDR3 in amino acids: CASSPSSGRGEQFF. The CDR3 DNA is TGTGCCAGCAGCCCGAGTAGCGGGAGGGGTGAGCAGTTCTTC.

CDR3: CASSVTSGRVYDEQYF. The CDR3 bases are TGTGCCAGCAGCGTGACTAGCGGGAGAGTGTATGACGAGCAGTACTTC. The gene calls are TRBV7-8 and TRBJ2-7, with TRBD2 matching 12 bases. The germline V gene has CDR1 SGHVS and CDR2 FQNEAQ. CDR3 length: 16 residues. J gave up 5 bases and V 5 bases, and 10 bases lay outside the gene matches.

This clone was recorded once. The chain carries TRBV4-1 and TRBJ2-1, with 9 bases lining up with TRBD2. CDR3 length: 15 amino acids. Germline loops: CDR1 MGHRA, CDR2 YSYEKL. J lost 4 bases, V lost 4 bases, and 5 bases had no gene match. CDR3 loop: CASSPGLATYNEQFF. The CDR3 bases are TGCGCCAGCAGCCCCGGACTAGCGACTTACAATGAGCAGTTCTTC.

Remarks on this clone: The conserved phenylalanine or tryptophan normally closing the CDR3 is absent here, so this likely arose from a read error. No DNA is shown, since the ends of the CDR3 on it are uncertain; the CDR3 is the one TCRdb lists. This chain links TRBV5-1 with TRBJ1-2. From germline, CDR1 is SGHRS and CDR2 YFSETQ. The length of the CDR3 is 12 amino acids, counting both ends. The CDR3 is CASSLYKGGPDM.

V is TRBV15 and J is TRBJ2-7, with 10 bases fitting TRBD1. Germline V gene sequence: CDR1 LNHNV, CDR2 YYDKDF (reference sequence). The CDR3 extends over 15 amino acids. V trimming: 8 bases; J trimming: 6 bases; junction bases outside the gene matches: 13. CDR3 protein: CATGIPGTGVPEQYF. In DNA form, the CDR3 reads TGTGCCACCGGGATCCCCGGGACAGGGGTACCCGAGCAGTACTTC.

This chain links TRBV11-3 with TRBJ2-2, with D tentatively TRBD1 (5 bases). This CDR3 spans 14 amino acids. V was shortened by 11 bases and J by 4 bases, with 17 bases between the two germline ends. The germline gives CDR1 SGHNT, CDR2 YENEEA. The CDR3 reads CASSWGEVTGELFF. As DNA, the CDR3 is TGTGCCTCCAGCTGGGGCGAGGTCACCGGGGAGCTGTTTTTT.

The chain links TRBV9 to TRBJ2-1, with a tentative D call TRBD2 (5 bases). Germline assignment: CDR1 SGDLS and CDR2 YYNGEE. Trimming stripped 6 bases from V and 6 bases from J, with 10 bases between. The CDR3 runs 12 residues. This CDR3 is CASTGIGNEQFF. In DNA form, the CDR3 reads TGTGCCAGCACCGGGATAGGCAATGAGCAGTTCTTC.

The chain carries TRBV6-6 and TRBJ2-1, with 14 bases identical to TRBD2. The germline V gene has CDR1 MNHNY and CDR2 SVGAGI (reference sequence). This CDR3 is 16 amino acids long. The ends lost 4 bases at V and 7 bases at J; junction bases unmatched: 6. CDR3 sequence (DNA): TGTGCCAGCAGTTTAGGGACTAGCGGGAGTGGGAATGAGCAGTTCTTC. Amino acids: CASSLGTSGSGNEQFF.

The rearrangement joins TRBV5-8 to TRBJ1-2; D might be TRBD1 (5 bases). Germline values: CDR1 SGHTS, CDR2 YDEGEE. The CDR3 contains 14 residues. Trimming cost V 0 bases and J 4 bases, with 10 bases left between them. CDR3 loop: CASSLVRGLYGYTF. CDR3 DNA: TGTGCCAGCAGCTTGGTACGGGGACTCTATGGCTACACCTTC.

The gene calls are TRBV2 and TRBJ2-1, with 10 positions matching TRBD2. Trimming removed 7 bases from V and 0 bases from J; junction bases left unmatched: 12. The length of the CDR3 is 18 residues. Germline CDR1 reads SNHLY; CDR2 reads FYNNEI. The CDR3 is CASKRRTSGRSSYNEQFF. The CDR3 nucleotides are TGTGCCAGCAAGAGGCGGACTAGCGGACGGAGCTCCTACAATGAGCAGTTCTTC.

This clone was observed a single time. The chain employs TRBV7-2 and TRBJ2-4; tentatively, D is TRBD2 (5 bases). In germline, CDR1 is SGHTA, CDR2 FQGNSA. V lost 5 bases to trimming and J lost 4 bases, with 15 bases between them. The CDR3 length is 15 residues. The DNA of the CDR3 is TGTGCCAGCAGCGCCGGGGAGATTCTAAAAAACATTCAGTACTTC. Its protein product is CASSAGEILKNIQYF.